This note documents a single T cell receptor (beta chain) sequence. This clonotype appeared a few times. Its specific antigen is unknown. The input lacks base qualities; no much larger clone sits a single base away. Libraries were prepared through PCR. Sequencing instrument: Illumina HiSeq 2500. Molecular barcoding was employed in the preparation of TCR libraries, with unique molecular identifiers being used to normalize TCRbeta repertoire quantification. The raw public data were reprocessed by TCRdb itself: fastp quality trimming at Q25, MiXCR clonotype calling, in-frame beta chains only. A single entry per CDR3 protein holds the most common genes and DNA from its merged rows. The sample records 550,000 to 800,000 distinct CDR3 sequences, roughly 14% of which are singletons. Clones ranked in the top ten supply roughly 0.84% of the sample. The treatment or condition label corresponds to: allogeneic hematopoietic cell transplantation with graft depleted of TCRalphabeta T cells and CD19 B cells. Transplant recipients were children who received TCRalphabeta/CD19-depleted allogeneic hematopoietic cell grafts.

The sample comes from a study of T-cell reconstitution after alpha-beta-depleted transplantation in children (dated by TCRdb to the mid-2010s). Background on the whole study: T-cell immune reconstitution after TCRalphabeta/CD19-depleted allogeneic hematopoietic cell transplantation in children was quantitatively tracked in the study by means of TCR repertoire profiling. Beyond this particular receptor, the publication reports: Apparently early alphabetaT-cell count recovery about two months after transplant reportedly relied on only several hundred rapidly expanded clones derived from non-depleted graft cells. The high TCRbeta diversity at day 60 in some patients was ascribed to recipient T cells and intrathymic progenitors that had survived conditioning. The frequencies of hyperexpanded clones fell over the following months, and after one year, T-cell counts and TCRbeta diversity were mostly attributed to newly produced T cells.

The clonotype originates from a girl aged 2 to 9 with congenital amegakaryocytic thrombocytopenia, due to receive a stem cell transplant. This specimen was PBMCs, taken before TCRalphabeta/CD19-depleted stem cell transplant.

The CDR3 protein sequence reads: CSARKGAGQRQPQHF. Here is the DNA: TGCAGTGCTCGCAAGGGGGCAGGGCAGCGGCAGCCCCAGCATTTT. In this chain, TRBV20-1 is recombined with TRBJ1-5, and 7 junction bases match TRBD1. Taken from the germline V gene (reference sequence), the CDR1 and CDR2 loops are DFQATT and SNEGSKA. V is pruned by 5 bases and J by 7 bases, leaving 14 bases of the junction without a gene match. The CDR3 contains 15 residues, cysteine and phenylalanine counted. Here the CDR3 DNA is all that survives: 45 bases in frame from base 1.